These T cell receptor beta chains were read from a single sample in a study of T cell changes during pregnancy in multiple sclerosis. Sequencing used immunoSEQ multiplex PCR; TCRdb keeps in-frame clones, though not all of them. Among about 35,000 clones listed, roughly 87% were seen once. The specimen comprised CD4+ T cells from peripheral blood mononuclear cells, sampled after pregnancy. Receptor source: a female donor in good health, enrolled as a control in a pregnancy study. The CDR3 runs from the conserved cysteine through the conserved F or W. A D gene is named only where the DNA matches it firmly. Size is omitted from some rows. Given values are once, few, many or a class for expanded clones.

V gene	D gene	clone size	J gene	CDR3 protein	CDR3 DNA
TRBV7-2	-	-	TRBJ2-7	CASSLGGGSLYEQYF	TGTGCCAGCAGCTTAGGCGGGGGCTCCCTCTACGAGCAGTACTTC
TRBV27	-	-	TRBJ1-2	CASSFYRGGGYTF	TGTGCCAGCAGTTTTTATAGGGGGGGTGGCTACACCTTC
TRBV9	-	-	TRBJ1-3	CASSSRLSSGNTIYF	TGTGCCAGCAGCTCCCGACTGTCCTCTGGAAACACCATATATTTT
TRBV4-1	TRBD2	-	TRBJ2-3	CASSTERGGPSTDTQYF	TGCGCCAGCAGCACTGAGCGGGGGGGTCCTAGCACAGATACGCAGTATTTT
TRBV9	-	-	TRBJ2-6	CASSVGQGTGANVLTF	TGTGCCAGCAGCGTAGGGCAGGGCACTGGGGCCAACGTCCTGACTTTC
TRBV2	TRBD1	once	TRBJ1-6	CAIPDRDVYNSPLHF	TGTGCCATCCCGGACAGGGACGTTTATAATTCACCCCTCCACTTT
TRBV25-1	TRBD1	once	TRBJ1-4	CASSDPGQFNEKLFF	TGTGCCAGCAGTGACCCGGGACAGTTTAATGAAAAACTGTTTTTT
TRBV29-1	-	-	TRBJ1-1	CSVEDGGVGAFF	TGCAGCGTTGAAGATGGGGGGGTGGGAGCTTTCTTT
TRBV6-5	TRBD1	-	TRBJ1-2	CASRRQGAGGYTF	TGTGCCAGCAGACGACAGGGGGCGGGTGGCTACACCTTC
TRBV7-2	TRBD2	-	TRBJ2-7	CASSRKAGGADEQYF	TGTGCCAGCAGCCGCAAAGCGGGGGGCGCCGACGAGCAGTACTTC
TRBV5-1	-	once	TRBJ1-4	CASSLGLTPEAVGGEKLFF	TGCGCCAGCAGCTTGGGGTTAACGCCAGAGGCCGTAGGGGGTGAAAAACTGTTTTTT
TRBV5-1	-	few	TRBJ1-6	CASSLGSSGGSPLHF	TGCGCCAGCAGCTTGGGTTCATCCGGGGGGTCACCCCTCCACTTT
TRBV7-9	-	-	TRBJ1-3	CASSLVGGEDTIYF	TGTGCCAGCAGCTTAGTTGGGGGCGAGGACACCATATATTTT
TRBV25-1	-	-	TRBJ1-4	CASSENLPRGEKLFF	TGTGCCAGCAGTGAAAACTTGCCAAGGGGTGAAAAACTGTTTTTT
TRBV5-6	TRBD1	-	TRBJ1-6	CASSPVTGYNSPLHF	TGTGCCAGCAGCCCGGTGACAGGGTATAATTCACCCCTCCACTTT
TRBV7-3	-	-	TRBJ2-1	CASSPRGTVEDEQFF	TGTGCCAGCAGCCCAAGGGGGACGGTTGAGGATGAGCAGTTCTTC